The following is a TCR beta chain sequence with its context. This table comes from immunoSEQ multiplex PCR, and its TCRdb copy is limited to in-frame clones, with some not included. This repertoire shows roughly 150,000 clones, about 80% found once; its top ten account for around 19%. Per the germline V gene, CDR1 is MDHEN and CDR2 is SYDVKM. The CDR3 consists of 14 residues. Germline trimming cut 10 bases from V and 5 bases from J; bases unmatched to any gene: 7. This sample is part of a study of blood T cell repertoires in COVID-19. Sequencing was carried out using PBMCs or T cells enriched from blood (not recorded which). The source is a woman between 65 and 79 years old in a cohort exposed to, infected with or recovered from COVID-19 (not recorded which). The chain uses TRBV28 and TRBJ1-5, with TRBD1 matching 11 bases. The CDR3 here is CAILGDRGYQPQHF. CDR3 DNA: TGTGCCATCTTGGGGGACAGGGGGTATCAGCCCCAGCATTTT. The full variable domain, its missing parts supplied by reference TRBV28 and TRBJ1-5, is DVKVTQSSRYLVKRTGEKVFLECVQDMDHENMFWYRQDPGLGLRLIYFSYDVKMKEKGDIPEGYSVSREKKERFSLILESASTNQTSMYLCAILGDRGYQPQHFGDGTRLSIL.